This TCR beta chain was sequenced during a study of T-cell reconstitution after alpha-beta-depleted transplantation in children. Unique molecular identifiers were used to barcode this TCRbeta library. A single record per CDR3 protein comes from TCRdb applying MiXCR to the PCR reads. The sample carries 600,000 to 700,000 distinct CDR3 sequences, over 15% recorded once. This CDR3 spans 13 amino acids. V was trimmed by 9 bases and J by 4 bases, leaving 14 bases between them. This clonotype was observed a few times. This sequence joins TRBV12-3 or TRBV12-4 and TRBJ2-3; D perhaps matches TRBD2 (5 bases). This clonotype was obtained from a human donor who donated a stem cell graft to a child with acute myeloid leukemia. The sample here was PBMCs from the stem cell graft donor, taken from the stem cell graft. The CDR3, as DNA: TGTGCCAGGGGCAGCGGTTCCGCAGATACGCAGTATTTT. Its protein product is CARGSGSADTQYF.